The 25 T cell receptor beta chains below were found in one sample sequenced in a study of CD8+CD57+ T cells in acquired aplastic anemia. Genomic DNA templated the TCR beta VDJ and CDR3 profiling. From the reads, TCRdb called clonotypes with MiXCR, one entry per CDR3 protein. The sample records 160,000 or so distinct CDR3 sequences, less than 60% being singletons. CD8+CD57+ cell expansion, shown by flow cytometry, had occurred in the patients selected for sequencing. The sequenced sample was sorted CD4+, CD8+, or CD8+CD57+ T cells (not recorded which) from PBMCs. These receptors were collected from a human donor with aplastic anemia.

CDR3 region: CASRVGGWTEAFF. The CDR3, as DNA: TGTGCCAGCAGGGTCGGGGGTTGGACTGAAGCTTTCTTT. This chain links TRBV12-3 or TRBV12-4 with TRBJ1-1, with D perhaps matching TRBD1 (5 bases). The CDR3 runs to 13 residues. V lost 6 bases to trimming and J lost 5 bases, with 13 bases between them.

This clonotype came up a few times. The chain has TRBV24-1 and TRBJ1-2; 8 bases are shared with TRBD1. Germline assignment: CDR1 KGHDR and CDR2 SFDVKD. V was pared by 3 bases and J by 13 bases, with 6 bases of the junction left unmatched. The CDR3 has 12 amino acids. CDR3 sequence: CATSDPQGARTF. The CDR3, as DNA: TGTGCCACCAGTGATCCCCAGGGGGCCCGCACCTTC.

This clonotype occurred many times. The chain carries TRBV4-2 and TRBJ1-1; D is unclear. This CDR3 is built from 13 residues. Trimming removed 0 bases at V and 6 bases at J, with 8 bases between. Germline CDR1 and CDR2: LGHNA and YNFKEQ. The CDR3 spells CASSQDILAEAFF. Here the CDR3 DNA reads TGTGCCAGCAGCCAAGATATTTTAGCTGAAGCTTTCTTT.

This clonotype has at least ten counts. This chain links TRBV6-5 with TRBJ1-1; 7 nucleotides align to TRBD1. This CDR3 spans 14 amino acids. Germline V gene lookup returns CDR1 MNHEY and CDR2 SVGAGI. V shed 3 bases, J shed 1 base, and the junction held 2 bases outside the gene matches. CDR3 protein: CASSYTGANTEAFF. CDR3 sequence (DNA): TGTGCCAGCAGTTATACAGGGGCGAACACTGAAGCTTTCTTT.

The rearrangement joins TRBV7-8 to TRBJ2-7; 8 bases fit TRBD1. V shed 5 bases and J 4 bases; nucleotides not matched to a gene: 7. CDR3 length: 14 amino acids. In germline, CDR1 is SGHVS, CDR2 FQNEAQ. The CDR3 DNA follows: TGTGCCAGCAGCACTCGACAGGGGCATTACGAGCAGTACTTC. Its protein product is CASSTRQGHYEQYF.

In its sample, this clonotype was seen a few times. The chain links TRBV24-1 to TRBJ2-7, with D hard to call. The V and J ends lost 4 bases and 2 bases respectively, with 11 bases between them. The germline gives CDR1 KGHDR, CDR2 SFDVKD. The CDR3 is made up of 14 amino acids. DNA of the CDR3: TGTGCCACCAGTGAGGCAAGACAACCCTACGAGCAGTACTTC. Its protein is CATSEARQPYEQYF.

The chain carries TRBV29-1 and TRBJ1-2; possibly TRBD1 for D (5 bases). The CDR3 spans 13 residues. Trimming pared 3 bases from V and 5 bases from J, leaving 13 bases between. Per germline, CDR1 SQVTM and CDR2 ANQGSEA. DNA of the CDR3: TGCAGCGTTGATCCGGGGACGACGTATGGCTACACCTTC. It encodes CSVDPGTTYGYTF.

The chain is built from TRBV6-4 and TRBJ2-3; TRBD2 aligns across 15 bases. The CDR3 is 20 amino acids. Germline V gives CDR1 MRHNA, CDR2 SNTAGT. Trimming removed 0 bases from V and 0 bases from J; junction bases left unmatched: 7. The chain's CDR3 is CASSDSKRTSGGASTDTQYF. CDR3 bases: TGTGCCAGCAGTGACTCGAAGAGGACTAGCGGGGGGGCTAGCACAGATACGCAGTATTTT.

This clonotype was found a few times. The rearrangement joins TRBV3-1 to TRBJ1-5; D is possibly TRBD1 (5 bases). Germline CDR1 reads LGHDT; CDR2 reads YNNKEL (reference sequence). This CDR3 region has 15 residues. The V gene lost 3 bases and the J gene lost 4 bases, with 13 bases spanning the gap. CDR3 in DNA: TGTGCCAGCAGCCAGGCCGACAGCTTTAATCAGCCCCAGCATTTT. Amino acids: CASSQADSFNQPQHF.

This clonotype was picked up many times. This chain joins TRBV5-4 and TRBJ2-7; D is uncertain. The CDR3 is 15 amino acids. V lost 0 bases and J lost 3, with 13 bases in between. The germline V gene has CDR1 SGHNT and CDR2 YYREEE (reference sequence). Here the CDR3 reads CASSLGRQPNYEQYF. The CDR3, as DNA: TGTGCCAGCAGCTTGGGGCGGCAGCCGAACTACGAGCAGTACTTC.

This clonotype has ten or more counts. The chain employs TRBV3-1 and TRBJ1-1, with unresolved D. V lost 0 bases and J lost 6, with 8 bases in between. This CDR3 spans 13 amino acids. The germline V gene encodes CDR1 LGHDT and CDR2 YNNKEL (reference sequence). CDR3 sequence reads: CASSQDPRAEAFF. The CDR3 bases are TGTGCCAGCAGCCAAGATCCTAGGGCTGAAGCTTTCTTT.

Ten or more counts support this clonotype. The chain uses TRBV12-3 or TRBV12-4 and TRBJ2-7, with D perhaps matching TRBD2 (5 bases). Trimming cost V 2 bases and J 7 bases, with 9 bases left between them. The length of the CDR3 is 12 residues. The CDR3 reads CASSLRRVEQYF. The DNA of the CDR3 is TGTGCCAGCAGTTTACGGCGGGTTGAGCAGTACTTC.

This clonotype was observed at least ten times. The V call is TRBV25-1, the J call TRBJ1-5; D gene unclear. Germline assignment: CDR1 MGHDK and CDR2 SYGVNS. V was trimmed by 4 bases and J by 6 bases, leaving 10 bases between them. The length of the CDR3 is 13 residues. The CDR3 bases are TGTGCCAGCAGTGCTCATGGGAGTCAGCCCCAGCATTTT. Protein product: CASSAHGSQPQHF.

This chain links TRBV9 with TRBJ1-6; TRBD1 aligns across 8 bases. J was trimmed by 9 bases and V by 4 bases; bases with no gene match: 9. Germline values: CDR1 SGDLS, CDR2 YYNGEE. This CDR3 contains 15 residues. CDR3 sequence: CASSFGQGRFSPLHF. Written as DNA, the CDR3 is TGTGCCAGCAGCTTCGGACAGGGACGATTTTCACCCCTCCACTTT.

The J gene is TRBJ2-1, the V gene TRBV24-1; D remains unclear. CDR1 and CDR2 (germline): KGHDR, SFDVKD. Trimming stripped 8 bases from V and 0 bases from J, with 7 bases between. There are 13 residues in the CDR3. This CDR3 is CATTTSSYNEQFF. The DNA for the CDR3 is TGTGCCACCACTACGAGCTCCTACAATGAGCAGTTCTTC.

The genes are TRBV29-1 and TRBJ2-3; D might be TRBD2 (6 bases). This CDR3 comprises 14 residues. Deletions cut 7 bases from V and 1 base from J, with 15 bases between. Looked up from germline, CDR1 is SQVTM and CDR2 is ANQGSEA. CDR3 region: CSAGLLARTDTQYF. CDR3 nucleotide sequence: TGCAGCGCTGGCCTACTAGCCCGCACAGATACGCAGTATTTT.

This clonotype was observed many times. The rearrangement links TRBV20-1 to TRBJ2-7; D remains ambiguous. The CDR3 length is 14 residues. V was clipped by 0 bases and J by 5 bases, with 14 bases between them. Looked up from germline, CDR1 is DFQATT and CDR2 is SNEGSKA (reference sequence). CDR3 loop: CSARDLAALNEQYF. The CDR3, as DNA: TGCAGTGCTAGAGATCTGGCGGCTCTTAACGAGCAGTACTTC.

This clonotype came up many times. V is TRBV6-5 and J is TRBJ2-5, with D maybe TRBD2 (6 bases). V was shortened by 6 bases and J by 1 base, with 12 bases between the two germline ends. Germline CDR1 and CDR2: MNHEY and SVGAGI. The CDR3 has 14 amino acids. CDR3 coding DNA: TGTGCCAGCAGCAGGGACTGGCTCCAAGAGACCCAGTACTTC. It translates to CASSRDWLQETQYF.

This sequence joins TRBV10-3 and TRBJ2-3; weak D call: TRBD1 (6 bases). The CDR3 length is 13 residues. The germline CDR1 and CDR2 sequences are ENHRY and SYGVKD. V lost 4 bases to trimming and J lost 3 bases, with 8 bases between them. The CDR3 DNA follows: TGTGCCATCAGTGGCCAGGGGACAGATACGCAGTATTTT. This encodes CAISGQGTDTQYF.

This clonotype has ten or more counts. The genes are TRBV18 and TRBJ1-1; D gene unclear. Germline V gene sequence: CDR1 KGHSH, CDR2 LQKENI. This CDR3 contains 13 residues. The V end was cut by 4 bases, the J end by 5 bases, with 11 bases between. CDR3 nucleotide sequence: TGTGCCAGCTCACGACCAGACGGTACTGAAGCTTTCTTT. It specifies CASSRPDGTEAFF.

This clonotype was picked up one time. The chain uses TRBV25-1 and TRBJ2-7, with D perhaps matching TRBD2 (6 bases). The CDR3 has 13 residues. Germline values: CDR1 MGHDK, CDR2 SYGVNS. The V and J ends lost 2 bases and 4 bases respectively, with 9 bases between them. The CDR3 bases are TGTGCCAGCAGTGAAGTGGGGACTTACGAGCAGTACTTC. It yields the protein CASSEVGTYEQYF.

V gene TRBV5-1 combines with J gene TRBJ2-7; D unclear. CDR3 size: 14 residues. The V gene lost 1 base and the J gene lost 0 bases, with 8 bases spanning the gap. Germline V lookup: CDR1 SGHRS, CDR2 YFSETQ. Here the CDR3 reads CASSLNSYSYEQYF. As DNA, the CDR3 is TGCGCCAGCAGCTTGAACAGCTACTCCTACGAGCAGTACTTC.

The chain carries TRBV29-1 and TRBJ1-1; D might be TRBD1 (6 bases). Germline V CDR1 and CDR2: SQVTM, ANQGSEA. Trimming took off 7 bases at V and 4 bases at J, with 16 bases between the two ends. There are 13 residues in the CDR3. The DNA for the CDR3 is TGCAGCGCTGGACAACAGGGTGTCACTGAAGCTTTCTTT. It codes for CSAGQQGVTEAFF.

This clonotype was counted only a few times. This chain links TRBV12-3 or TRBV12-4 with TRBJ2-7, with D tentatively TRBD1 or TRBD2 (6 bases each). The CDR3 is 15 amino acids. V dropped 6 bases and J dropped 5 bases, with 20 bases sitting between them. In DNA, the CDR3 is TGTGCCAGCAGATACGGGCAGCCGGGGGCCCACGAGCAGTACTTC. Amino acids: CASRYGQPGAHEQYF.

The genes are TRBV25-1 and TRBJ2-3; no clear D gene. The assigned J gene may be wrong: the sequence end matches TRBJ1-5 better. The CDR3 is made up of 15 amino acids. Per the germline V gene, CDR1 is MGHDK and CDR2 is SYGVNS. The CDR3 loop reads CASSETGGWADTQHF. DNA for the CDR3: TGTGCCAGCAGTGAAACGGGAGGGTGGGCAGATACGCAGCATTTT.